This T cell receptor beta chain emerged from a study of T cell clonotyping in hematopoietic cell transplantation (dated by TCRdb to about 2021). General notes on the study: The study collected 120 to 150 blood samples from 35 consecutive transplant recipients and their related donors. Recruitment of patients ran from 2015 to early 2017, and follow-up continued until September 2020 or until death. Broad study findings and their caveats: Overlap with donor repertoires was found for only a small fraction of recipient repertoires, with over 95% found to appear de novo at the given depth. A decrease in recipient TCR diversity was observed after transplant, and a progressive increase in pathologically expanded clonotypes was seen from day 30 to day 180. Broader posttransplant TCR repertoire diversity was predicted by donor and pretransplant recipient Inverse Simpson Index values. The sample size was limited, and CD4 and CD8 repertoire contributions could not be separated because cells were not sorted.

The germline V gene (reference sequence) provides CDR1 GTSNPN and CDR2 SVGIG. The CDR3 numbers 11 residues from cysteine through phenylalanine. Left in the record is the CDR3 DNA by itself, 33 bases read in frame from the first base. The trim is 3 bases for V and 6 bases for J, with a gap of 6 bases between the germline ends. The immunoSEQ assay, a bias-controlled multiplex PCR using V- and J-specific primers, was used to amplify TCR beta CDR3 regions from genomic DNA. A second PCR step added a proprietary barcode and Illumina adapter sequences to the CDR3 amplicons. An Illumina MiSeq instrument was used to sequence the CDR3 libraries. Per the authors' processing: Export and quality control were done with immunoSEQ Analyzer 3.0, while downstream analyses used R Bioconductor and Immunarch. Only productive rearrangements within the normalized downsampled data set were used in the calculation of repertoire metrics. In the normalized cohort, a clonotype counted as pathologically expanded if the clonotype was larger than 5 templates. The Inverse Simpson Index was used to measure repertoire diversity. To capture all clonotypes, the CMV-specificity analyses were run on the non-normalized data set. What TCRdb holds here is the immuneACCESS table cut down to in-frame rearrangements. Part of the clones is not present; checked against another copy, under half of the missing clones reflect an unresolved V gene, and the others are unexplained. The D gene and trimming were derived from the DNA, and the V and J assignments and clone size from that table. The sample table records under 5,000 clones; 85% to 95% of these occur just once. The ten largest clonotypes hold about 5.7% of the sample.

In the paper's terms, the time point label means: 180 days after allo-HCT. Blood samples were obtained from recipients approximately 28 days before transplant and at days 30, 100 and 180 after transplant. Nuclei Lysis Solution was used to extract genomic DNA from fresh or cryopreserved unfractionated peripheral blood mononuclear cells. In the case of this clone: Its antigen is still unknown. Qualities for individual bases were not recorded, and no much larger clone is one base off.

Sequenced here: PBMCs, sampled 180 days after allogeneic stem cell transplant. The sequence is built from TRBV30 and TRBJ2-1, with the D gene too uncertain to name. The sequence came from a male patient aged 55-69 years who had an allogeneic stem cell transplant from a related donor, so the T cells may come from the graft donor. Some clones in this sample may be carry-over from other donors' samples. The CDR3 here reads CAWSRLNEQFF. In nucleotide form, the sequence is TGTGCCTGGAGCCGCCTCAATGAGCAGTTCTTC.